This entry concerns a single TCR beta chain. CDR1 is MNHEY, CDR2 SVGAGI, per germline. V was pared by 8 bases and J by 2 bases, with 6 bases between. The CDR3 is 11 residues long. Some clones are missing from TCRdb's copy, which holds only in-frame ones; the method was immunoSEQ multiplex PCR. The sample comprises 250,000 to 350,000 clones, roughly 87% of which are singletons, and about 2.2% rests with the top ten. This entry belongs to a study of blood T cell repertoires in COVID-19. Study-level background: Samples taken during acute and convalescent COVID-19 were collected in the United States, Italy and Spain. In each case, the material was cDNA or gDNA derived from T cells, B-cell-depleted T cells, or PBMCs.

The V call is TRBV6-5, the J call TRBJ1-1; D unresolved. Sequenced material: peripheral blood. The TCR comes from a woman between 50 and 59 years old who had recovered from COVID-19. This CDR3 is CASGRNTEAFF. The CDR3 coding sequence is TGTGCCAGCGGGCGAAACACTGAAGCTTTCTTT.